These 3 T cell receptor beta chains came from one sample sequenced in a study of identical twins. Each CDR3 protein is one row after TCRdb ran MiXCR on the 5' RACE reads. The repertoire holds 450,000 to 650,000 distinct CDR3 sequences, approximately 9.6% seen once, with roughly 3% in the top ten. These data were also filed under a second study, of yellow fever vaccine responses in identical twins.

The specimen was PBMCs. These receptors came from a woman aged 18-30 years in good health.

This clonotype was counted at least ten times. This CDR3 is CASSVYNEQFF. In nucleotides, the CDR3 is TGTGCCAGCAGCGTCTACAATGAGCAGTTCTTC. V gene TRBV27 combines with J gene TRBJ2-1; no clear D. The CDR3 totals 11 residues. Germline V gene data show CDR1 as MNHEY and CDR2 as SMNVEV (reference sequence). Trimming pared 6 bases from V and 3 bases from J, leaving 3 bases between.

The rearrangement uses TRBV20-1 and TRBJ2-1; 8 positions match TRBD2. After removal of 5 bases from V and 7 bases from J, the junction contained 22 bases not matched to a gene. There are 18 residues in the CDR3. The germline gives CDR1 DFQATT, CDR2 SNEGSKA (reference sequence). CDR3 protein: CSAQTSLSRGSGMNEQFF. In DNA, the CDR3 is TGCAGTGCTCAGACGTCTTTATCCCGTGGTAGCGGGATGAATGAGCAGTTCTTC.

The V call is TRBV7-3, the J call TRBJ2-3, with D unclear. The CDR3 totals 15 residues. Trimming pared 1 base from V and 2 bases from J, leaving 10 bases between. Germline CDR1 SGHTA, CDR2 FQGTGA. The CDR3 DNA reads TGTGCCAGCAGCTTAAGTCTAGGAACCACAGATACGCAGTATTTT. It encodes CASSLSLGTTDTQYF.